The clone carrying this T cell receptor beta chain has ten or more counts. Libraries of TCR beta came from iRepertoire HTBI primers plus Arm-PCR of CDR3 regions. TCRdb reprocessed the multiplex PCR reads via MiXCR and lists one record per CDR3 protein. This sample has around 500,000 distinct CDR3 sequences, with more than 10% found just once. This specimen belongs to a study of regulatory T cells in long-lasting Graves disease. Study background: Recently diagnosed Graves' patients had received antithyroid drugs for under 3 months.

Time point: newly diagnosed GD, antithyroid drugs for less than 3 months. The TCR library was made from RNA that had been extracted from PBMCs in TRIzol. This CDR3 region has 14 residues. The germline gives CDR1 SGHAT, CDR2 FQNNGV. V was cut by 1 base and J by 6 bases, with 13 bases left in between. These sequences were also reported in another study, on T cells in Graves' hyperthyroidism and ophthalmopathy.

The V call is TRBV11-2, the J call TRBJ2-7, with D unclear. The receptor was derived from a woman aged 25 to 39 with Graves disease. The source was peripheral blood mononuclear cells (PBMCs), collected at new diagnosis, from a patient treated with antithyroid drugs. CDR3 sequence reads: CASSLGPFASEQYF. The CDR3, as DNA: TGTGCCAGCAGCTTAGGGCCCTTCGCAAGCGAGCAGTACTTC.